This is a list of T cell receptor beta chains from one sample in a study of T-cell reconstitution after alpha-beta-depleted transplantation in children. TCRdb re-called the PCR reads through MiXCR, storing one row per CDR3 protein. The top ten clones hold about 28% of a sample with about 980,000 distinct CDR3 sequences, about 31% of them seen once. The specimen comprised PBMCs, mostly from graft donor cells, sampled 360 days after TCRalphabeta/CD19-depleted stem cell transplant. Source of these receptors: a boy under three years old who had a stem cell transplant for SCID, so the T cells may come from the graft donor. CDR3s include the opening cysteine and the closing phenylalanine or tryptophan. A D gene is named only where the DNA matches it firmly. Rows give clone size only sometimes, using once, few, many, or a class for an expanded clone.

abundance,len,j_gene,v_gene,d_gene,CDR3aa,CDR3nt
NA,16,TRBJ2-1,TRBV18,TRBD2,CASSPPGGGPDNEQFF,TGTGCCAGCTCACCACCTGGCGGGGGGCCGGACAATGAGCAGTTCTTC
NA,17,TRBJ1-5,TRBV7-8,TRBD1,CASSTRTGRNLNQPQHF,TGTGCCAGCAGCACCAGGACAGGGCGAAACCTTAATCAGCCCCAGCATTTT
NA,15,TRBJ2-7,TRBV7-9,TRBD2,CASSFSGVSSGEQYF,TGTGCCAGCAGCTTTAGCGGGGTCTCATCGGGGGAGCAGTACTTC
NA,10,TRBJ1-1,TRBV6-1,NA,CASGRGVAFF,TGTGCCAGCGGACGGGGGGTAGCTTTCTTT
NA,14,TRBJ2-1,TRBV28,NA,CASRRRRGDSEQFF,TGTGCCAGCAGGAGGAGGCGGGGGGACAGTGAGCAGTTCTTC
few,12,TRBJ2-7,TRBV29-1,TRBD1,CSVAWRTGEQYF,TGCAGCGTTGCGTGGCGGACAGGGGAGCAGTACTTC
NA,16,TRBJ2-3,TRBV12-3/TRBV12-4,NA,CASSYPGWAATDTQYF,TGTGCCAGCAGTTACCCCGGGTGGGCGGCCACAGATACGCAGTATTTT
NA,11,TRBJ2-7,TRBV7-9,NA,CASSLNDEQYF,TGTGCCAGCAGCTTAAATGACGAGCAGTACTTC
NA,17,TRBJ2-6,TRBV7-2,TRBD1,CASSYGTGGFGANVLTF,TGTGCCAGCAGCTATGGGACAGGGGGCTTTGGGGCCAACGTCCTGACTTTC
NA,12,TRBJ2-3,TRBV5-6,NA,CASTALQGRRYF,TGTGCCAGCACCGCCCTTCAGGGCAGAAGGTATTTT
few,16,TRBJ2-1,TRBV12-5,TRBD2,CASGLYGLAEYNEQFF,TGTGCTAGTGGTTTGTACGGACTAGCGGAGTACAATGAGCAGTTCTTC
NA,17,TRBJ2-3,TRBV15,NA,CATSRDLGDTHTDTQYF,TGTGCCACCAGCAGAGATCTTGGGGACACCCACACAGATACGCAGTATTTT
NA,15,TRBJ2-3,TRBV7-2,TRBD1,CASSRGGQGGDTQYF,TGTGCCAGCAGCCGCGGGGGACAGGGCGGGGATACGCAGTATTTT
NA,13,TRBJ2-3,TRBV19,TRBD1,CASSDRRPDTQYF,TGTGCCAGCTCGGACAGGAGGCCAGATACGCAGTATTTT
NA,15,TRBJ2-5,TRBV30,NA,CAWSVGRPYQETQYF,TGTGCCTGGAGTGTAGGCAGGCCGTACCAAGAGACCCAGTACTTC
few,16,TRBJ2-3,TRBV7-9,TRBD2,CASSPHLQRGSPTQYF,TGTGCCAGCAGCCCCCACCTCCAGCGGGGGTCTCCTACGCAGTATTTT
NA,15,TRBJ2-7,TRBV20-1,NA,CSARDSVGGSYEQYF,TGCAGTGCTAGGGATAGCGTGGGGGGATCCTACGAGCAGTACTTC